The T cell receptor beta chain described here comes from a study of cytomegalovirus exposure and HLA in healthy donors (dated by TCRdb to about 2017). Broadly, across the study: An earlier analysis of several hundred of the donors reported about 250 Gb of sequence data and around 120 million unique TCR beta sequences from about 180 million T cells. About 310 gigabases of sequencing data and tens of millions of unique TCR sequences were included in an early release covering roughly 600 HLA-typed donors. Of the 398 genotyped donors, approximately 82% fell in the genetic ancestry cluster associated with self-reported Caucasian donors. The study aimed to test whether cataloging public T cell receptors could reveal signatures of past pathogen exposure. Using immunosequencing, the study profiled T cell repertoires from 500 to 800 subjects and related those repertoires to cytomegalovirus serostatus. Besides the first cohort of 500 to 700 subjects, a separate validation cohort made up of roughly 130 different subjects was used. To predict cytomegalovirus infection status, the study brought together high-throughput TCR immunosequencing, statistical association of individual TCRs with disease status, and machine learning. A later analysis re-examined previously published TCR beta repertoires from roughly 720 donors and added high-resolution HLA genotyping to investigate patterns of TCR occurrence. Rather than using new phenotypic data, the later analysis identified candidate immune exposures from TCR beta sequences and from how often those sequences occurred across donors. An earlier analysis of 500 to 650 of the donors applied high-throughput TCR beta sequencing to assess whether each TCR beta V gene segment acted as functional or pseudogenic. Donor age, sex, ethnicity and CMV serostatus were collected together with the repertoire data. Genome-wide SNP genotypes for about 55% of the roughly 670 donors were used in a later genetic analysis, which treated that subset as a discovery cohort. Every repertoire in the discovery cohort had been generated on one and the same sequencing platform. Both class I and class II loci were covered by HLA typing, at four-digit resolution. The number of typed donors differed by locus: about 620-630 for A, B, C, DRB1 and DQB1; 522 for DQA1; some 610 for DPA1; and about 470 for DPB1. Four or five DR-DQ haplotypes were handled as single units for association and clustering because linkage in the cohort was strong. Across approximately 420 genotyped donors of the cohort, an average of approximately 240,000 unique TCR beta nucleotide sequences per donor were sequenced, and roughly a sixth of those sequences were non-productive. Points the paper makes about the study in general: Only TCR beta chains were sequenced in this cohort, and the absence of alpha or paired-chain data limited detectable features. In both the original and validation cohorts, the classifier was reported to diagnose cytomegalovirus status with high specificity and sensitivity. In a later analysis, TCR association rates were found to vary across HLA loci, with the most associated TCRs seen for DRB1 alleles and the fewest for HLA-C alleles. In vitro tests confirmed that a few of the cytomegalovirus-associated TCR beta chains recognize cytomegalovirus antigens. According to a later analysis, parvovirus B19, influenza, CMV and Epstein-Barr virus appeared linked to several top co-occurrence clusters. Compared with equally common non-associated chains, HLA-associated TCR beta chains in a later analysis were more clonally expanded and had lower generation probabilities. In a later genetic analysis, a missense DCLRE1C variant was associated with V-gene and J-gene trimming of TCR beta chains, and the association was replicated in an independent cohort. Broadly in line with IMGT annotations, most TCR beta V segments showed up in productive rearrangements about 87% or about 30% of the time in an earlier analysis of a few hundred of the donors. A further reported finding was that TCR beta sequences accurately predicted the HLA-A and HLA-B alleles for most subjects in the first cohort. A later genetic analysis reported fewer N-insertions in productive TCRs among donors in an Asian-associated ancestry cluster than the roughly 720-donor mean. Assigning TCR associations to individual alleles was difficult when HLA alleles, especially DR and DQ, strongly co-occurred. The authors suggested that the approach could potentially be generalized to other disease states and immunological phenotypes. The sequencing pipeline was judged likely to have produced a cluster of highly shared sequence variants as a technical artifact. Presence/absence analyses assumed roughly uniform sequencing depth across donors, an assumption that may not hold. At a false discovery rate of 0.05, a later analysis linked under 20,000 TCR beta sequences to specific HLA alleles. Some IMGT-functional V segments, including TRBV6-2 and TRBV6-3, could not be told apart with the 87-base-pair reads, so those segments were excluded. CMV serostatus was the only immune exposure information available for the cohort. According to a later analysis, most CMV-associated TCR beta chains appeared to be HLA-restricted, and the HLA associations seemed to be driven largely by CMV exposure. Because HLA typing was missing for some donors at each locus, association tests included only the typed subset. The study listed approximately 150 TCR beta chains as associated with cytomegalovirus. Some 15 rarely observed V segments, including chromosome 9 orphons, were excluded from the earlier analysis of several hundred of the donors because counts were too low. Most TCR sequences were observed very rarely across donors, whereas some public TCRs were present in many individuals. Linkage disequilibrium might explain the correlated functional status among segregating V segments, but an unknown experimental factor could not be excluded.

V and J are trimmed by 3 bases and 5 bases, and the gene matches miss 5 bases of the junction. The CDR3 numbers 13 residues from cysteine through phenylalanine. CDR3 DNA only is kept here, 39 bases in frame from base 1. Sequences SQVTM (CDR1) and ANQGSEA (CDR2) are obtained from the germline V gene. This clone was seen a few times. Its binding antigen is unknown. The input lacks base qualities; no much larger clone sits a single base away. The cohort was made up of hundreds of healthy bone marrow donors. At the time of sampling, every cohort member was nominally healthy, though immune exposures that went unrecorded were likely present. The donor was CMV seronegative and was included in the group of several hundred seronegative cohort members. Each donor provided a peripheral blood sample, and peripheral blood mononuclear cells were used for TCR beta sequencing. The Qiagen DNeasy Blood Extraction Kit was used to extract genomic DNA from the blood cell samples.

Preparation of the library involved the immunoSEQ multiplex PCR assay. For the multiplex PCR, a mixture combining 60 forward primers for TCR Vbeta segments and 13 reverse primers for TCR Jbeta segments was used. The CDR3 region of rearranged TCR beta genes was amplified from genomic DNA with a multiplex PCR assay. The Illumina HiSeq System was used to sequence the amplified TCR beta libraries as 87-base-pair reads. The authors' analysis ran thus. A later analysis counted tens of millions of unique TCR beta chains across the 690 or so repertoires, and roughly 9.9 million of these chains were shared by at least two donors. A nearest-neighbor algorithm error-corrected the raw reads and collapsed the reads into unique sequences, merging closely related sequences to remove PCR and sequencing errors. CDR3 sequences were aligned to IMGT reference sequences to assign V, D and J gene segments. Each retained sequence needed at least a six-nucleotide match to both a V gene segment and a J gene segment. A rearrangement counted as productive if the CDR3 had no stop codons and remained in frame with V and J, and every other rearrangement counted as non-productive. CDR3 was defined by IMGT convention, running from the second conserved V-encoded cysteine to the conserved J-encoded phenylalanine. In an earlier analysis of 550 to 650 of the donors, sequences lacking an unambiguous match to a single V gene segment were excluded. An earlier analysis of about 600 of the donors called V segments functional above 56.7% productive rearrangements and segregating when the between-donor standard deviation exceeded 5%. To diagnose cytomegalovirus status from the catalog of TCR beta chain sequences, a statistical classification framework was built. V and J gene assignment, in a later analysis, came from comparing TCR nucleotide sequences with IMGT/GENE-DB human TR gene sequences. Using the TCRdist pipeline, a later analysis assigned CDR3 sequences along with most-parsimonious VDJ recombination scenarios. In a later analysis, every TCR beta chain was defined by the combination of its CDR3 amino acid sequence and its V-gene family, and reads without a unique V-gene family were dropped. A later analysis removed several hundred highly shared, low-generation-probability nucleotide sequences to deal with suspected cross-contamination and a sequencing artifact. In a later analysis, a clonal expansion index was calculated for each public chain from normalized within-repertoire ranks of inferred template counts. In a later analysis, generation probabilities were computed using a VDJ recombination model fitted to out-of-frame rearrangements, and the results were checked against IGoR. A later analysis scored TCR-TCR, TCR-HLA and TCR-CMV co-occurrence with hypergeometric tests, applying a repertoire-size bias correction to TCR pairs. A later analysis estimated false discovery rates by permuting HLA or CMV assignments 20 times. In a later analysis, co-occurring TCRs were grouped using DBSCAN, with TCRdist sequence similarity added in when clustering inside HLA-allele-positive subsets. Repertoires with fewer than 30,000 or more than 120,000 public chains were left out of co-occurrence clustering, as were a handful of repertoires with anomalous nucleotide sharing. The immuneACCESS repertoire file appears here via TCRdb, limited to in-frame rearrangements. These files lack a portion of the clones; in checked studies, under half of the deficit traces to unresolved V genes, and the cause of the others is not known. V and J calls plus clone size are reproduced from that table; the DNA served to infer D and trimming. The table for this sample lists under 40,000 clones; 75% to 85% of them were counted only once. The leading ten clones occupy 6% of the sample.

The chain employs TRBV29-1 and TRBJ2-5; TRBD2 matches 8 bases in the middle. Sequencing was performed on PBMCs. The TCR sequence derives from a male donor in good health and CMV-seronegative. The DNA reads as follows: TGCAGCGTTGAGCCGGGAGGGTGGGAGACCCAGTACTTC. Its product reads: CSVEPGGWETQYF.